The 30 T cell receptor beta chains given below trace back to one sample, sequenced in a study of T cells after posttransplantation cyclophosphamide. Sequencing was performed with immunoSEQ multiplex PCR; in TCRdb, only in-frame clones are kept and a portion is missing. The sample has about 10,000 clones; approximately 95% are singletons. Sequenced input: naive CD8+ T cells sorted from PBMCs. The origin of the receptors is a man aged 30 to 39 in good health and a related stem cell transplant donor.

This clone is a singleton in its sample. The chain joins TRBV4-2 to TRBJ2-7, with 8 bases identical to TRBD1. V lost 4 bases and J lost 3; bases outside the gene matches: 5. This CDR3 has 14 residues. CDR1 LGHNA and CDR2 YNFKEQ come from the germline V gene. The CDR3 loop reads CASSPGQGGYEQYF. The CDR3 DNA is TGTGCCAGCAGCCCCGGACAGGGCGGCTACGAGCAGTACTTC.

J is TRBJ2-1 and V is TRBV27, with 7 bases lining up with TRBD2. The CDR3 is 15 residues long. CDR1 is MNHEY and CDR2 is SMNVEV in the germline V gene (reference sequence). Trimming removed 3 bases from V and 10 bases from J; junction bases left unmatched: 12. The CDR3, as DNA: TGTGCCAGCAGTTTTACTAGCGATGCCTCCCCGGAGCAGTTCTTC. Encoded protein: CASSFTSDASPEQFF.

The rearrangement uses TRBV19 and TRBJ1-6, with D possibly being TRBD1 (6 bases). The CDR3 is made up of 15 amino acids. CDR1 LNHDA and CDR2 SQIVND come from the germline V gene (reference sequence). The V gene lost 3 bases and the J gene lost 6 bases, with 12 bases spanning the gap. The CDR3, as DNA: TGTGCCAGTAGTATCAACAGGGAGGGTAATTCACCCCTCCACTTT. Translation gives CASSINREGNSPLHF.

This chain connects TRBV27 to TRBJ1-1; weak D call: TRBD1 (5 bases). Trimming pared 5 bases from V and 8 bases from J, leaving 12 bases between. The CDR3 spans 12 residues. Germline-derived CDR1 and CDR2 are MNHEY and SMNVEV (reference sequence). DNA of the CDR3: TGTGCCAGCAGTCAAGGGGTCGGAGAAGCTTTCTTT. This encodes CASSQGVGEAFF.

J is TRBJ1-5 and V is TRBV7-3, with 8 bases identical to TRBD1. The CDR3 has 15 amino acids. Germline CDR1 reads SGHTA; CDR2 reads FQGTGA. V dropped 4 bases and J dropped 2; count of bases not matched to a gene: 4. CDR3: CASSSGQAGNQPQHF. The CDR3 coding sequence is TGTGCCAGCAGCTCGGGACAGGCGGGCAATCAGCCCCAGCATTTT.

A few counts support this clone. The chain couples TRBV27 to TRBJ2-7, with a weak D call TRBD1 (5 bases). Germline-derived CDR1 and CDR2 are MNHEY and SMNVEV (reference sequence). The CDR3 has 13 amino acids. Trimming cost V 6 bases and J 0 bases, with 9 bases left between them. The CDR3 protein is CASSLTASYEQYF. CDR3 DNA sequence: TGTGCCAGCAGCTTGACAGCCTCCTACGAGCAGTACTTC.

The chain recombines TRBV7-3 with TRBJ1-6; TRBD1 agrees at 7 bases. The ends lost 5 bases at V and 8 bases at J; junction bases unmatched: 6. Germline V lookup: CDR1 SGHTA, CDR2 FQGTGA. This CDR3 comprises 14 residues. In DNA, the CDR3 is TGTGCCAGCAGCAACAGGGGTGGAGATTCACCCCTCCACTTT. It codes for CASSNRGGDSPLHF. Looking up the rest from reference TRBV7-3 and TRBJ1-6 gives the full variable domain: GAGVSQTPSNKVTEKGKYVELRCDPISGHTALYWYRQSLGQGPEFLIYFQGTGAADDSGLPNDRFFAVRPEGSVSTLKIQRTERGDSAVYLCASSNRGGDSPLHFGNGTRLTVT.

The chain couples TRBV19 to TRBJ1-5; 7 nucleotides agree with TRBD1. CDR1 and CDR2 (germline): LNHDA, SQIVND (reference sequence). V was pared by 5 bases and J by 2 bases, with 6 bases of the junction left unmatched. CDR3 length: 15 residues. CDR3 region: CASSQRGLGNQPQHF. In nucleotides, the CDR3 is TGTGCCAGTAGTCAAAGGGGGCTGGGCAATCAGCCCCAGCATTTT.

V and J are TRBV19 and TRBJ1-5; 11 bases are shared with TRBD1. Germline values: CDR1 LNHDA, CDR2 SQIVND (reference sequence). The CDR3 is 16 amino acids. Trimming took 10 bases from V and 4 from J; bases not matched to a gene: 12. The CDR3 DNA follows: TGTGCCACTAAAAGGGACAGGGGGATCATGAATCAGCCCCAGCATTTT. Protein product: CATKRDRGIMNQPQHF.

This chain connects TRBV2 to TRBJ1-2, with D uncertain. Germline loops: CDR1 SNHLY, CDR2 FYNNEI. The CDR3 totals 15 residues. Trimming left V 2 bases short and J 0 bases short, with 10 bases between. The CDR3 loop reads CASSEMAGSNYGYTF. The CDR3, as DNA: TGTGCCAGCAGTGAAATGGCGGGTTCTAACTATGGCTACACCTTC. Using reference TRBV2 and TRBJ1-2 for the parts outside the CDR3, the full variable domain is EPEVTQTPSHQVTQMGQEVILRCVPISNHLYFYWYRQILGQKVEFLVSFYNNEISEKSEIFDDQFSVERPDGSNFTLKIRSTKLEDSAMYFCASSEMAGSNYGYTFGSGTRLTVV.

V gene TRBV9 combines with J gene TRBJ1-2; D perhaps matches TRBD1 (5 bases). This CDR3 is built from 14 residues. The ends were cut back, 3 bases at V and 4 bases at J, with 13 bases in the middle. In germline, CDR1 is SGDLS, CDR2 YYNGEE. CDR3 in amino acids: CASSATGDAYGYTF. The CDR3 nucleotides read TGTGCCAGCAGCGCCACGGGGGATGCCTATGGCTACACCTTC.

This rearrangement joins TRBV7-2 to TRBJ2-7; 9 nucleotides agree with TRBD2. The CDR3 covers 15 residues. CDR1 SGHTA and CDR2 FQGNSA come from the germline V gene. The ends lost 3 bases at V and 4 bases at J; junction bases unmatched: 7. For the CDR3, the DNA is TGTGCCAGCAGCTTTCCTGTGCGGGGGGGGTACGAGCAGTACTTC. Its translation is CASSFPVRGGYEQYF.

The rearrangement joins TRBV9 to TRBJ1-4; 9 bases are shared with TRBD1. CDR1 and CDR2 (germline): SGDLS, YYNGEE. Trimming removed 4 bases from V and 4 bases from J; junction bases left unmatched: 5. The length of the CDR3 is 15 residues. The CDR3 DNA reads TGTGCCAGCAGCCTGACAGGGGGTGATAATGAAAAACTGTTTTTT. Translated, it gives CASSLTGGDNEKLFF.

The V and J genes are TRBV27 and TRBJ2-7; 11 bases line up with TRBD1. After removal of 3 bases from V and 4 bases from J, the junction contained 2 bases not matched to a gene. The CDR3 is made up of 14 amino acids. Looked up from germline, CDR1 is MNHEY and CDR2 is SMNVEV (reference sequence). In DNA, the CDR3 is TGTGCCAGCAGTTTCCGGGACAGGGGGTACGAGCAGTACTTC. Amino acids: CASSFRDRGYEQYF.

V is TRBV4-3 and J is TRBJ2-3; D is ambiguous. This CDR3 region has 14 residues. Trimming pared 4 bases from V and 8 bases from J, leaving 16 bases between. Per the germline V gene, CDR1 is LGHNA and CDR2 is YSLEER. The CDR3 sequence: CASSPDGRPGTQYF. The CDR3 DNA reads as TGCGCCAGCAGCCCCGATGGGCGCCCAGGTACGCAGTATTTT.

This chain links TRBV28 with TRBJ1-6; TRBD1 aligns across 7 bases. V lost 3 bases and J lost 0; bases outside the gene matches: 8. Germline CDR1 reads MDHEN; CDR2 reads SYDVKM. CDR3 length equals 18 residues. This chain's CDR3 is CASSLTGNPSSYNSPLHF. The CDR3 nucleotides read TGTGCCAGCAGTTTGACAGGGAACCCGAGCTCCTATAATTCACCCCTCCACTTT. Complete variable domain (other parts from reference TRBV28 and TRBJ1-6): DVKVTQSSRYLVKRTGEKVFLECVQDMDHENMFWYRQDPGLGLRLIYFSYDVKMKEKGDIPEGYSVSREKKERFSLILESASTNQTSMYLCASSLTGNPSSYNSPLHFGNGTRLTVT.

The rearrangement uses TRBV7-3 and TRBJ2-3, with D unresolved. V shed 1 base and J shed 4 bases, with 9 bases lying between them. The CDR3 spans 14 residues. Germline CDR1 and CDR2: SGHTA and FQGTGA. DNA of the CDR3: TGTGCCAGCAGCTTAAGAGTATTACCAGATACGCAGTATTTT. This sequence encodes CASSLRVLPDTQYF.

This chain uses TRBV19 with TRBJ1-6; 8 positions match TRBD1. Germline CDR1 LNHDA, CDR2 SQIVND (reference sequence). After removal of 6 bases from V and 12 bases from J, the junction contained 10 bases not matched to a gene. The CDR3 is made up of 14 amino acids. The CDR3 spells CASSFDRGQRPLHF. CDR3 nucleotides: TGTGCCAGTAGCTTCGACAGGGGCCAGAGACCCCTCCACTTT.

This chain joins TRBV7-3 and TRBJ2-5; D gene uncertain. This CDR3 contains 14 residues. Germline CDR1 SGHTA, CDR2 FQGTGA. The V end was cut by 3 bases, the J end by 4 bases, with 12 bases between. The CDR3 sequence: CASSFRSAPETQYF. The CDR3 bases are TGTGCCAGCAGCTTCAGGTCCGCTCCAGAGACCCAGTACTTC.

This chain's CDR3 is CASSLGPSYEQYF. The CDR3 nucleotides are TGTGCCAGCAGCTTAGGGCCCTCCTACGAGCAGTACTTC. The chain employs TRBV7-3 and TRBJ2-7, with D unresolved. The CDR3 loop spans 13 amino acids. The germline CDR1 and CDR2 sequences are SGHTA and FQGTGA. Trimming took 2 bases from V and 0 from J, leaving 5 bases between them.

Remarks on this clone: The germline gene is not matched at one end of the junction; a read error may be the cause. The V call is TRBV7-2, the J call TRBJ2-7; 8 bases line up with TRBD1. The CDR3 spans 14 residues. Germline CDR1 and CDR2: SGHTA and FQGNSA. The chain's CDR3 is CAGSLGQGFYEQYF. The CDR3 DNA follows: TGTGCCGGCAGCTTAGGACAGGGCTTCTACGAGCAGTACTTC.

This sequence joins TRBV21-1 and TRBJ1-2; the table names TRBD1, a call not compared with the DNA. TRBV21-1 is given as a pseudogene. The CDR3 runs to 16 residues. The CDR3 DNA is TGTGCCAGCAGCTTAGGACAGACGCTGGAAAACTATGGCTACACCTTC. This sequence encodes CASSLGQTLENYGYTF.

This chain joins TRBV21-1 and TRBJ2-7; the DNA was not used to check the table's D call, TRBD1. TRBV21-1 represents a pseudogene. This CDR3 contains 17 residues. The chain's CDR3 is CASSKMVEVQGGDEQYF. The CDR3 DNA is TGTGCCAGCAGCAAAATGGTCGAAGTACAGGGGGGGGACGAGCAGTACTTC.

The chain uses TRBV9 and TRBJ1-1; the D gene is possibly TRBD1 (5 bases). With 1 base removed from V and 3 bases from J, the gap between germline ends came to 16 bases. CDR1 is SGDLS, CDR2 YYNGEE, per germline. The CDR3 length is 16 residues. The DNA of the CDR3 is TGTGCCAGCAGCGTAAAGTCATCTCGGGGGGACACTGAAGCTTTCTTT. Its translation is CASSVKSSRGDTEAFF.

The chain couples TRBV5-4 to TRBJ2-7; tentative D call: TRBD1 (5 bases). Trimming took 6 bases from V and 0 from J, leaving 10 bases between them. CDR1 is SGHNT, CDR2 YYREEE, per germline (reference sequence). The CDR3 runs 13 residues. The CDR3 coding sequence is TGTGCCAGCACACGACAGAACTCCTACGAGCAGTACTTC. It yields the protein CASTRQNSYEQYF.

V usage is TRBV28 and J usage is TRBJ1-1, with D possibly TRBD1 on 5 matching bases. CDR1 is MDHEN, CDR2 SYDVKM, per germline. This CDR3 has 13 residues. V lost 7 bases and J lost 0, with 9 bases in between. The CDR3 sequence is CASMEGMNTEAFF. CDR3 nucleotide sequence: TGTGCCAGCATGGAGGGGATGAACACTGAAGCTTTCTTT.

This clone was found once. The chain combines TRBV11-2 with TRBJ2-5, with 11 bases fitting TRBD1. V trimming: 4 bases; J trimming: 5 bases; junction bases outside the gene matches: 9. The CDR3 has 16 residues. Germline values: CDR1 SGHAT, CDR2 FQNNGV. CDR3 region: CASSYRDRGLMETQYF. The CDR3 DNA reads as TGTGCCAGCAGCTACCGGGACAGGGGGTTGATGGAGACCCAGTACTTC. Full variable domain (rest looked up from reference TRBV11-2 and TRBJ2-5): EAGVAQSPRYKIIEKRQSVAFWCNPISGHATLYWYQQILGQGPKLLIQFQNNGVVDDSQLPKDRFSAERLKGVDSTLKIQPAKLEDSAVYLCASSYRDRGLMETQYFGPGTRLLVL.

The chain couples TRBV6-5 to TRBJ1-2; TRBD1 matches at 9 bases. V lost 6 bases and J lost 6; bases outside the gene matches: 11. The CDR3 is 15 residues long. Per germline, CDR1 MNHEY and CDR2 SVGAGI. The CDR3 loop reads CASRSGTGTTNGYTF. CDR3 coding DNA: TGTGCCAGCAGGTCCGGGACAGGGACCACTAATGGCTACACCTTC.

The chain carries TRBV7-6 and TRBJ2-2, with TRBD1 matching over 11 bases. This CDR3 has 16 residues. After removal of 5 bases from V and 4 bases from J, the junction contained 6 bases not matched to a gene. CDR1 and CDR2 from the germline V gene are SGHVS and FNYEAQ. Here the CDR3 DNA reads TGTGCCAGCAGCCCAATGGGACAGGGGGGCACCGGGGAGCTGTTTTTT. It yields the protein CASSPMGQGGTGELFF.

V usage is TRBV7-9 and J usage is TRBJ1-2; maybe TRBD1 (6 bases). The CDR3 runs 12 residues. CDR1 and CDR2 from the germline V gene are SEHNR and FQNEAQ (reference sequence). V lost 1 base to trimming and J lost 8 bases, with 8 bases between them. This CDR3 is CASSLDGGGYTF. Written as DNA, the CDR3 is TGTGCCAGCAGCTTAGATGGGGGCGGCTACACCTTC.